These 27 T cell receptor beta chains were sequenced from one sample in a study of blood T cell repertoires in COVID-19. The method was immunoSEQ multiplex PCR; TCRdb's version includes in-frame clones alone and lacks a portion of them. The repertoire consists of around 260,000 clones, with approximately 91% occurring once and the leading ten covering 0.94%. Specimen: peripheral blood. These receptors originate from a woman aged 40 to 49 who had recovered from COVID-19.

The DNA of the CDR3 is TGCGCCAGCAGCCAAATTATCGGGTCTGGAAACACCATATATTTT. Residues: CASSQIIGSGNTIYF. The rearrangement uses TRBV4-1 and TRBJ1-3, with D uncertain. CDR1 and CDR2 (germline): MGHRA, YSYEKL. The CDR3 has 15 residues. Deletions cut 2 bases from V and 1 base from J, with 9 bases between.

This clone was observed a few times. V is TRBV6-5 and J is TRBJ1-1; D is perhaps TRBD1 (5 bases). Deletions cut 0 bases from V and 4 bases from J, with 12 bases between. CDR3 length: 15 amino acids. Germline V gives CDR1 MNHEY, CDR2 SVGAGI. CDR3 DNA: TGTGCCAGCAGTTACTCGAACACCGGGGGCACTGAAGCTTTCTTT. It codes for CASSYSNTGGTEAFF.

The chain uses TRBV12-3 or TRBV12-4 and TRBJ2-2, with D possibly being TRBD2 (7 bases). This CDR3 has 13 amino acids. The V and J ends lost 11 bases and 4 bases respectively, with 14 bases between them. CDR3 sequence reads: CAAQRGGTGELFF. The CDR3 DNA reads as TGTGCCGCACAGAGGGGGGGCACCGGGGAGCTGTTTTTT.

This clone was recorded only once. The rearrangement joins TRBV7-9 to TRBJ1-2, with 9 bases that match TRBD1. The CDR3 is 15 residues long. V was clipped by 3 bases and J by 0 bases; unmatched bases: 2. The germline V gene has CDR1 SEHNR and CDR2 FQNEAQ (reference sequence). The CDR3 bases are TGTGCCAGCAGCTTGGGGACAGGGACTAACTATGGCTACACCTTC. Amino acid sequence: CASSLGTGTNYGYTF.

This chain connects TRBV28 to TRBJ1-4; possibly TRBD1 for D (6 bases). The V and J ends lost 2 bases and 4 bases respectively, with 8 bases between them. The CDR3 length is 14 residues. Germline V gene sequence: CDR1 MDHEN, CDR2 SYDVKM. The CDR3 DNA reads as TGTGCCAGCAGTTTAGCAGGGGATAATGAAAAACTGTTTTTT. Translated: CASSLAGDNEKLFF.

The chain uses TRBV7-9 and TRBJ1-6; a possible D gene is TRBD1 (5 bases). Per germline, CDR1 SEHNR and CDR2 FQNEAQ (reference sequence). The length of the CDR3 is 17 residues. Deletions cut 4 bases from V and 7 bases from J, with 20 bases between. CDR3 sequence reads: CASSSGPGGMWNSPLHF. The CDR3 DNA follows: TGTGCCAGCAGCTCAGGACCTGGGGGGATGTGGAATTCACCCCTCCACTTT. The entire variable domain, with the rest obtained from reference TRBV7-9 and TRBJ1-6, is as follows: DTGVSQNPRHKITKRGQNVTFRCDPISEHNRLYWYRQTLGQGPEFLTYFQNEAQLEKSRLLSDRFSAERPKGSFSTLEIQRTEQGDSAMYLCASSSGPGGMWNSPLHFGNGTRLTVT.

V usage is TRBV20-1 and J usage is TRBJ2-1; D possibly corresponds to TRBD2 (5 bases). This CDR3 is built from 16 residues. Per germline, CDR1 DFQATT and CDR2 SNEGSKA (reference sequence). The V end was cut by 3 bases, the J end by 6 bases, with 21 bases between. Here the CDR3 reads CSASPLGGPRGNEQFF. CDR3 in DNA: TGCAGTGCTAGTCCGCTGGGCGGGCCCCGCGGCAATGAGCAGTTCTTC.

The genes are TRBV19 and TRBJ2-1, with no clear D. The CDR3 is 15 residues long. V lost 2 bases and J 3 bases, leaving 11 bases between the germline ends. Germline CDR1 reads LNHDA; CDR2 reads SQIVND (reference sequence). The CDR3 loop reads CASSITSSSYNEQFF. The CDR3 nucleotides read TGTGCCAGTAGTATAACAAGCTCTAGCTACAATGAGCAGTTCTTC.

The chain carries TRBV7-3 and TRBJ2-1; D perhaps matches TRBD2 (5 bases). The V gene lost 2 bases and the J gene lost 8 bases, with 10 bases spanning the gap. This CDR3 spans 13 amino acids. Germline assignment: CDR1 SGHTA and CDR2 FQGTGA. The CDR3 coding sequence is TGTGCCAGCAGCTTATCGGGGAAGGATGAGCAGTTCTTC. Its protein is CASSLSGKDEQFF.

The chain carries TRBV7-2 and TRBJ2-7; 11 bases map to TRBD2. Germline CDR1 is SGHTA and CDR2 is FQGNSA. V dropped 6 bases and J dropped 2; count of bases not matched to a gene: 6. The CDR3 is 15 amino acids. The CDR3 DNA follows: TGTGCCAGCAGTACTAGACTAGCGGGAACCTACGAGCAGTACTTC. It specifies CASSTRLAGTYEQYF.

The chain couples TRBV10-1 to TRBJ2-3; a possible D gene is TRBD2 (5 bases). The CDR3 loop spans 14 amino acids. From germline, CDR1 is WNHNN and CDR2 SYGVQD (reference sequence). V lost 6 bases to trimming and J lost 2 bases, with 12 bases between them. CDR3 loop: CASSGGRDTDTQYF. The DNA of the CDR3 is TGCGCCAGCAGCGGTGGGAGAGACACAGATACGCAGTATTTT.

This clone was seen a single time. CDR3: CASSFWGAEASTDTQYF. The CDR3, as DNA: TGTGCCAGCAGCTTTTGGGGAGCCGAGGCTAGCACAGATACGCAGTATTTT. V is TRBV13 and J is TRBJ2-3, with a tentative D call TRBD2 (5 bases). From germline, CDR1 is PRHDT and CDR2 FYEKMQ (reference sequence). The CDR3 covers 17 residues. Trimming shortened V by 3 bases and J by 0 bases, and 16 bases separated the two germline ends. Looking up the rest from reference TRBV13 and TRBJ2-3 gives the full variable domain: AAGVIQSPRHLIKEKRETATLKCYPIPRHDTVYWYQQGPGQDPQFLISFYEKMQSDKGSIPDRFSAQQFSDYHSELNMSSLELGDSALYFCASSFWGAEASTDTQYFGPGTRLTVL.

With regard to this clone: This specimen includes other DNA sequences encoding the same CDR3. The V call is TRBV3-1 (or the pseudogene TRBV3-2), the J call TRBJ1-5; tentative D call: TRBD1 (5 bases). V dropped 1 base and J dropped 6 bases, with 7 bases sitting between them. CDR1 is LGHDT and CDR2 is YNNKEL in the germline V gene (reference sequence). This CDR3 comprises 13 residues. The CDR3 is CASSQGGGQPQHF. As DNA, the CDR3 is TGTGCCAGCAGCCAAGGCGGGGGTCAGCCCCAGCATTTT.

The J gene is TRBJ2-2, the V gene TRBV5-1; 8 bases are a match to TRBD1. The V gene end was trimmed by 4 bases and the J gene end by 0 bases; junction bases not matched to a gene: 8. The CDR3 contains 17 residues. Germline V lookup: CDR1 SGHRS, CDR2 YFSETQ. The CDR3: CASSDGTGPSNTGELFF. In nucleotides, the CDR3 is TGCGCCAGCAGCGATGGGACAGGCCCGTCGAACACCGGGGAGCTGTTTTTT.

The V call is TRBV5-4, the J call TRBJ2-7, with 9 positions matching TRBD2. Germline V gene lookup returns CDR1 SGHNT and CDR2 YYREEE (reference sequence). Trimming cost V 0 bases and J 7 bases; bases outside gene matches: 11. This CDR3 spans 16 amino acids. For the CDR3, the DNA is TGTGCCAGCAGCTTGGATAGCGGGAGTACCCGGAGGGAGCAGTACTTC. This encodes CASSLDSGSTRREQYF.

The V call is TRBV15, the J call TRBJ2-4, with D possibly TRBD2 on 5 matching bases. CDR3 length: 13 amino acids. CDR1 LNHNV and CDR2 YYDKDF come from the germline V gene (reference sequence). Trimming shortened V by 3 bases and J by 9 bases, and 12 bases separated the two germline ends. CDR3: CATSSALGSIQYF. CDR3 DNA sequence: TGTGCCACCAGCAGCGCTCTAGGGAGCATTCAGTACTTC. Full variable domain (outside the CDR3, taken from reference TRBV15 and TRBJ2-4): DAMVIQNPRYQVTQFGKPVTLSCSQTLNHNVMYWYQQKSSQAPKLLFHYYDKDFNNEADTPDNFQSRRPNTSFCFLDIRSPGLGDTAMYLCATSSALGSIQYFGAGTRLSVL.

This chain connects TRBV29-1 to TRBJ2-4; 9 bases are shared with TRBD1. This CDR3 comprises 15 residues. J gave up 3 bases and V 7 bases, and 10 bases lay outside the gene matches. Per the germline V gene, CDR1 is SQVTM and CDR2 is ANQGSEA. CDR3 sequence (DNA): TGCAGCGCGGAGGGGGACAGGGATGGCAAAAACATTCAGTACTTC. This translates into CSAEGDRDGKNIQYF.

CDR3 nucleotides: TGTGCCAGCAGTCAGACTAGTCTTCAGTTCTACGAGCAGTACTTC. Translated, it gives CASSQTSLQFYEQYF. This chain connects TRBV7-2 to TRBJ2-7; D perhaps matches TRBD2 (6 bases). Germline CDR1 and CDR2: SGHTA and FQGNSA. This CDR3 comprises 15 residues. V was clipped by 6 bases and J by 3 bases, with 18 bases between them.

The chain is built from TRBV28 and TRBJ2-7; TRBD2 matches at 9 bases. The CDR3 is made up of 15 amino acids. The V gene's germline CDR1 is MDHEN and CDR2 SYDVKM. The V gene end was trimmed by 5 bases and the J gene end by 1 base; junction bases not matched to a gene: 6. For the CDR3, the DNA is TGTGCCAGCAGTGGGGGACTAGCAGAGTCCTACGAGCAGTACTTC. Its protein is CASSGGLAESYEQYF. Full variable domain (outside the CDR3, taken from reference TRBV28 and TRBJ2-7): DVKVTQSSRYLVKRTGEKVFLECVQDMDHENMFWYRQDPGLGLRLIYFSYDVKMKEKGDIPEGYSVSREKKERFSLILESASTNQTSMYLCASSGGLAESYEQYFGPGTRLTVT.

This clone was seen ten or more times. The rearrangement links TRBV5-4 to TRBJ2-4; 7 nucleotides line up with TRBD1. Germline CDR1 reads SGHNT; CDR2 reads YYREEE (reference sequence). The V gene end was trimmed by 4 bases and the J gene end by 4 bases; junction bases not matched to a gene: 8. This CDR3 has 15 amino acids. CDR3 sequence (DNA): TGTGCCAGCAGCACCGCGACAGGGACGAAAAACATTCAGTACTTC. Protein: CASSTATGTKNIQYF. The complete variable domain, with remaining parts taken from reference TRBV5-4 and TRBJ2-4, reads ETGVTQSPTHLIKTRGQQVTLRCSSQSGHNTVSWYQQALGQGPQFIFQYYREEENGRGNFPPRFSGLQFPNYSSELNVNALELDDSALYLCASSTATGTKNIQYFGAGTRLSVL.

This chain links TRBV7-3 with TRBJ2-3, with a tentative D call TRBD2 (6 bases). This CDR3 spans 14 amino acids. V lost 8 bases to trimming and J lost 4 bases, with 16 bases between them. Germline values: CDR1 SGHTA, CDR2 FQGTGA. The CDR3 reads CASSPAGSSDTQYF. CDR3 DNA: TGTGCCAGCTCTCCTGCGGGATCCTCAGATACGCAGTATTTT.

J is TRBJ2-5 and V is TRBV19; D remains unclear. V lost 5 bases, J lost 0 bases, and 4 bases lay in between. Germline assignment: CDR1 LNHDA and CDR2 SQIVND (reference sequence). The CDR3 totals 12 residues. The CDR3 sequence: CASSDYQETQYF. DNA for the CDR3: TGTGCCAGTAGTGACTACCAAGAGACCCAGTACTTC.

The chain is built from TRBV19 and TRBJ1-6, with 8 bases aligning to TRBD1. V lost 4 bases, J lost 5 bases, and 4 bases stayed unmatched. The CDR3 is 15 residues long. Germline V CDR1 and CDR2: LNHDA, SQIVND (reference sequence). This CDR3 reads CASSTQGGDNSPLHF. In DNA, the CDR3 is TGTGCCAGTAGTACACAGGGGGGGGATAATTCACCCCTCCACTTT.

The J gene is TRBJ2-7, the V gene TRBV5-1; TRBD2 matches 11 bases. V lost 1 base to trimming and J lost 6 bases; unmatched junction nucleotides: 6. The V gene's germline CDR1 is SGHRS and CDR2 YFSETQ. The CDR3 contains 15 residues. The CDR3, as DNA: TGCGCCAGCAGCTTGTCACTAGCGGGGGAGGGCGAGCAGTACTTC. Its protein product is CASSLSLAGEGEQYF.

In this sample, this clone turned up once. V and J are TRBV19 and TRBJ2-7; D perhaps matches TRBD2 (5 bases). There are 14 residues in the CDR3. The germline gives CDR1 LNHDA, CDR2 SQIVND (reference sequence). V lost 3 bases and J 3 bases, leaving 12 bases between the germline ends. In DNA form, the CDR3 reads TGTGCCAGTAGTATTATGGGTAGCGTCTACGAGCAGTACTTC. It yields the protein CASSIMGSVYEQYF.

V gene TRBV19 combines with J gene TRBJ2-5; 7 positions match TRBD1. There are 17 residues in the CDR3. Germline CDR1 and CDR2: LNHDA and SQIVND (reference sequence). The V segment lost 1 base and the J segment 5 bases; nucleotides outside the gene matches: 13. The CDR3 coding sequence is TGTGCCAGTAGTATAGTAGGGGGACAGAACATCCGGGAGACCCAGTACTTC. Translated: CASSIVGGQNIRETQYF.

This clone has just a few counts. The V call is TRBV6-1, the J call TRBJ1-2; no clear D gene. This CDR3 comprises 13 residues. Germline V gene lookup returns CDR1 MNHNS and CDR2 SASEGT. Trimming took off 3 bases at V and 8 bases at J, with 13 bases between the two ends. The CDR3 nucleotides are TGTGCCAGCAGTGAGCTGGGGAGTGGGGGCTACACCTTC. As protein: CASSELGSGGYTF.